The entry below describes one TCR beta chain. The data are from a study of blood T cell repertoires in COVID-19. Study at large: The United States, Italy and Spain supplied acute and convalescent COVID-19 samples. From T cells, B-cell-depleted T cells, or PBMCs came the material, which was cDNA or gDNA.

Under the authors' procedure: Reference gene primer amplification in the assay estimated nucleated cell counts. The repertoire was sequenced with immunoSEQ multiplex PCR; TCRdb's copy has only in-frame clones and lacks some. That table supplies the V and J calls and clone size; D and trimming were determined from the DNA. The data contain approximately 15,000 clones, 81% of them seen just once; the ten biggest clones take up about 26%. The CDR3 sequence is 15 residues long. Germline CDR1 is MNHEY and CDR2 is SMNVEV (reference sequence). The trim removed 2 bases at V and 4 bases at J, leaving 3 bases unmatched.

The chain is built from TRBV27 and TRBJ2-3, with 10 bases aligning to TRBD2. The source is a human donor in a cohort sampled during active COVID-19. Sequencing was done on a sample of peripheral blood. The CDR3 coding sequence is TGTGCCAGCAGTTTAGCTAGCGGGAGTGCAGATACGCAGTATTTT. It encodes CASSLASGSADTQYF.